The clone carrying this T cell receptor (beta chain) was found a few times. Its antigen remains unknown. This specimen comes from a study of beta chain features in type 1 diabetes. Sequencing targeted expressed TCRB transcripts, as all isolated RNA had been reverse transcribed. Sequencing used immunoSEQ multiplex PCR; TCRdb keeps in-frame clones, though not all of them. The table has approximately 150,000 clones, about 10% seen once. Based on CD45RO/CCR7/CD25/CD127/CD95/CD27, CD4+ regulatory, stem cell-like memory, naive and central memory cells were sorted. Notes on the study in general: Reduced insertions and increased deletions marked VDJ junctions in type 1 diabetes patients.

Sequenced material: naive CD4+ T cells from blood. The TCR sequence derives from a young man in good health.

The CDR3 nucleotides are TGTGCCAGCAGCCCGGCGGGGGTGATTGGTGAAAAACTGTTTTTT. Translated: CASSPAGVIGEKLFF. The V call is TRBV7-9, the J call TRBJ1-4, with D tentatively TRBD1 (5 bases). CDR3 length: 15 residues. V lost 5 bases to trimming and J lost 7 bases, with 17 bases between them. Germline V gene lookup returns CDR1 SEHNR and CDR2 FQNEAQ (reference sequence).